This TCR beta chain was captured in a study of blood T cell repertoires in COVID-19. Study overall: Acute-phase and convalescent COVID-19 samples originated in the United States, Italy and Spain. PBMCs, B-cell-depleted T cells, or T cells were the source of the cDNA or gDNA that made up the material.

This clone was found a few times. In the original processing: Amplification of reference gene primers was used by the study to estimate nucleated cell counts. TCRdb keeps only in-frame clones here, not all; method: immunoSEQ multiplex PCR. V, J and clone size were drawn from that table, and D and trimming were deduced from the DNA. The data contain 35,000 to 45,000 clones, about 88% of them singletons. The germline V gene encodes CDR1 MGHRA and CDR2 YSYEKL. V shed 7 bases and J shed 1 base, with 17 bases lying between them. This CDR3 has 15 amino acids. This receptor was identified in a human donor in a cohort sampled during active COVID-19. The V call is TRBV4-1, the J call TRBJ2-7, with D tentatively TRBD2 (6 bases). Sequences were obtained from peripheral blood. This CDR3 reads CASTHGTSGSYEQYF. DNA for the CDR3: TGCGCCAGCACCCACGGGACTTCGGGATCCTACGAGCAGTACTTC.